The source of this T cell receptor (beta chain) is a study of cytomegalovirus exposure and HLA in healthy donors. Overall study findings and caveats: The likely explanation for a cluster of highly shared sequence variants was sequencing artifact.

Concerning this clone itself: Antigen: not known.

The PCR made use of 60 Vbeta and 13 Jbeta primers. Here immunoSEQ multiplex PCR was the method, and the copy in TCRdb shows in-frame clones only, minus some. The table records about 130,000 clones, around 80% of them present only once. All donors participated as healthy donors of bone marrow. At sampling all donors were nominally healthy, likely with unrecorded immune exposures. Trimming took 0 bases from V and 3 from J; bases not matched to a gene: 9. The CDR3 extends over 17 amino acids. Germline V gene sequence: CDR1 SGHTA, CDR2 FQGTGA. Sequences were obtained from PBMCs. This chain joins TRBV7-3 and TRBJ2-5; 8 bases fit TRBD2. This TCR came from a woman aged 18-29 years in good health and CMV-seropositive. This chain's CDR3 is CASSLTAGGGGKETQYF. In DNA, the CDR3 is TGTGCCAGCAGCTTAACGGCTGGGGGCGGGGGGAAAGAGACCCAGTACTTC.